This TCR beta chain was observed in a study of blood T cell repertoires in COVID-19. Study as a whole: The analysed material was cDNA or gDNA that came from T cells, B-cell-depleted T cells, or PBMCs.

Generated by immunoSEQ multiplex PCR, the TCRdb table keeps only in-frame clones and is missing some. Here the sample spans 70,000 to 90,000 clones, 70% to 90% being singletons. This clone showed up just once. This CDR3 spans 13 amino acids. Trimming removed 7 bases at V and 4 bases at J, with 13 bases between. The V gene's germline CDR1 is MNHEY and CDR2 SVGAGI. This TCR was recovered from a woman aged 55-75 years with acute or convalescent COVID-19. Sequenced: peripheral blood. The chain combines TRBV6-5 with TRBJ1-2, with D uncertain. CDR3 residues: CASKRAEGYGYTF. The CDR3 DNA follows: TGTGCCAGCAAGAGGGCCGAAGGCTATGGCTACACCTTC.